These 14 T cell receptor beta chains were all obtained from the same sample, sequenced in a study of CD8+CD57+ T cells in acquired aplastic anemia. TCR beta VDJ and CDR3 were profiled, and genomic DNA was the template. TCRdb independently ran MiXCR on the reads; one entry per CDR3 protein. The data show 150,000 to 200,000 distinct CDR3 sequences, under 75% seen once. Sequences were obtained from sorted CD4+, CD8+, or CD8+CD57+ T cells (not recorded which) from PBMCs. The receptors were sampled from a human donor in good health.

J is TRBJ2-3 and V is TRBV19; no clear D. The CDR3 spans 18 residues. Per the germline V gene, CDR1 is LNHDA and CDR2 is SQIVND (reference sequence). Trimming stripped 3 bases from V and 0 bases from J, with 19 bases between. The CDR3 nucleotides read TGTGCCAGTAGTATTAAGCCCCGACTGGAACGAAGCACAGATACGCAGTATTTT. It is translated as CASSIKPRLERSTDTQYF. Based on the CDR3 plus reference TRBV19 and TRBJ2-3, the full variable domain is DGGITQSPKYLFRKEGQNVTLSCEQNLNHDAMYWYRQDPGQGLRLIYYSQIVNDFQKGDIAEGYSVSREKKESFPLTVTSAQKNPTAFYLCASSIKPRLERSTDTQYFGPGTRLTVL.

For the CDR3, the DNA is TGCAGTGCTAGAGATCCCCAAGCAGCCCAGTATTTT. It translates to CSARDPQAAQYF. The rearrangement links TRBV20-1 to TRBJ2-3; D is undetermined. Trimming removed 0 bases from V and 12 bases from J, with 13 bases in between. This CDR3 has 12 residues. Germline V CDR1 and CDR2: DFQATT, SNEGSKA (reference sequence).

This clonotype has only a few counts. The rearrangement uses TRBV7-8 and TRBJ2-1; D unclear. This CDR3 contains 11 residues. Germline loops: CDR1 SGHVS, CDR2 FQNEAQ. Trimming removed 1 base at V and 10 bases at J, with 5 bases between. The CDR3 reads CASSLGIEQFF. In DNA, the CDR3 is TGTGCCAGCAGCTTAGGTATCGAGCAGTTCTTC. Filled out from reference TRBV7-8 and TRBJ2-1, the complete variable domain reads GAGVSQSPRYKVAKRGQDVALRCDPISGHVSLFWYQQALGQGPEFLTYFQNEAQLDKSGLPSDRFFAERPEGSVSTLKIQRTQQEDSAVYLCASSLGIEQFFGPGTRLTVL.

The chain links TRBV20-1 to TRBJ2-7; D remains ambiguous. With 0 bases removed from V and 0 bases from J, the gap between germline ends came to 9 bases. Germline loops: CDR1 DFQATT, CDR2 SNEGSKA (reference sequence). There are 14 residues in the CDR3. The CDR3 bases are TGCAGTGCTAGAGATCTACAGCACTCCTACGAGCAGTACTTC. Translation gives CSARDLQHSYEQYF.

The chain uses TRBV2 and TRBJ1-6, with D maybe TRBD1 (5 bases). This CDR3 region has 13 residues. Germline assignment: CDR1 SNHLY and CDR2 FYNNEI. Trimming pared 9 bases from V and 6 bases from J, leaving 12 bases between. Here the CDR3 DNA reads TGTGCCAGTCATGACAGAGTTAATTCACCCCTCCACTTT. Residues: CASHDRVNSPLHF.

The rearrangement joins TRBV7-3 to TRBJ2-7; 7 bases match TRBD2. This CDR3 is built from 14 residues. After removal of 5 bases from V and 3 bases from J, the junction contained 7 bases not matched to a gene. The V gene's germline CDR1 is SGHTA and CDR2 FQGTGA. The CDR3 sequence is CASSPGRGYYEQYF. For the CDR3, the DNA is TGTGCCAGCAGCCCAGGGCGGGGGTACTACGAGCAGTACTTC. Based on the CDR3 plus reference TRBV7-3 and TRBJ2-7, the full variable domain is GAGVSQTPSNKVTEKGKYVELRCDPISGHTALYWYRQSLGQGPEFLIYFQGTGAADDSGLPNDRFFAVRPEGSVSTLKIQRTERGDSAVYLCASSPGRGYYEQYFGPGTRLTVT.

CDR3 nucleotide sequence: TGCAGTGCTAGAGATCGTACTAGAATGAACACTGAAGCTTTCTTT. The encoded protein is CSARDRTRMNTEAFF. The V gene is TRBV20-1, the J gene TRBJ1-1; D is undetermined. The CDR3 loop spans 15 amino acids. Looked up from germline, CDR1 is DFQATT and CDR2 is SNEGSKA (reference sequence). V shed 0 bases and J shed 0 bases, with 11 bases lying between them.

CDR3 protein: CATREPGVDYGYTF. CDR3 nucleotide sequence: TGTGCCACCAGAGAGCCAGGGGTGGACTATGGCTACACCTTC. The rearrangement uses TRBV24-1 and TRBJ1-2, with D perhaps matching TRBD1 (6 bases). CDR1 is KGHDR, CDR2 SFDVKD, per germline. The length of the CDR3 is 14 residues. The V end lost 7 bases, the J end lost 3 bases, and 14 bases lay between the germline ends.

The chain couples TRBV2 to TRBJ2-5; the D is unclear. Germline CDR1 and CDR2: SNHLY and FYNNEI. V was clipped by 4 bases and J by 5 bases, with 11 bases between them. This CDR3 region has 13 residues. In nucleotides, the CDR3 is TGTGCCAGCAGTGGCCCCGCTTGGGAGACCCAGTACTTC. Translated, it gives CASSGPAWETQYF.

This clonotype occurred once. Sequence at one end of the junction differs from germline and may be a read error. The J gene is TRBJ2-1, the V gene TRBV29-1; D uncertain. The CDR3 is 12 residues long. CDR1 and CDR2 from the germline V gene are SQVTM and ANQGSEA. CDR3 loop: CGVGNANNEQFF. The CDR3 DNA follows: TGCGGCGTTGGAAACGCCAACAATGAGCAGTTCTTC.

The genes are TRBV9 and TRBJ1-6, with D possibly matching TRBD1 (5 bases). The CDR3 has 16 amino acids. CDR1 and CDR2 from the germline V gene are SGDLS and YYNGEE. V lost 3 bases to trimming and J lost 12 bases, with 22 bases between them. The chain's CDR3 is CASSGRDGARGVPLHF. The CDR3 bases are TGTGCCAGCAGCGGCCGGGACGGGGCCAGAGGCGTACCCCTCCACTTT.

The genes are TRBV19 and TRBJ2-7; 12 nucleotides match TRBD2. Germline V CDR1 and CDR2: LNHDA, SQIVND (reference sequence). V was pared by 5 bases and J by 2 bases, with 10 bases of the junction left unmatched. There are 17 residues in the CDR3. The DNA for the CDR3 is TGTGCCAGTAGTCGTCCCGGGACTAGCGGGCTGGCCTACGAGCAGTACTTC. Encoded protein: CASSRPGTSGLAYEQYF.

The rearrangement uses TRBV15 and TRBJ2-5, with TRBD2 matching 7 bases. The germline V gene has CDR1 LNHNV and CDR2 YYDKDF (reference sequence). The CDR3 spans 14 residues. V gave up 3 bases and J gave up 3 bases; unmatched junction bases: 4. The DNA of the CDR3 is TGTGCCACCAGCAGGGGGACTACCAAAGAGACCCAGTACTTC. Translated: CATSRGTTKETQYF.

This clonotype came up many times. The rearrangement links TRBV24-1 to TRBJ2-1; 9 bases map to TRBD2. The V gene end was trimmed by 3 bases and the J gene end by 2 bases; junction bases not matched to a gene: 7. The CDR3 sequence is 17 residues long. Germline values: CDR1 KGHDR, CDR2 SFDVKD. CDR3 loop: CATSDLPLAGTYNEQFF. The CDR3 DNA reads as TGTGCCACCAGTGATCTCCCCCTAGCGGGAACCTACAATGAGCAGTTCTTC.